This TCR beta chain was captured in a study of OX40 agonist ivuxolimab in advanced cancers. Study-wide background: Among those enrolled, mean age was around 60 years (range 23 to 79) and 75% to 85% were male.

The CDR3 has 15 residues. The V end was cut by 5 bases, the J end by 0 bases, with 13 bases between. The germline gives CDR1 SGHTA, CDR2 FQGNSA. The assay was immunoSEQ multiplex PCR, and TCRdb's table has in-frame clones only and misses some. The sample consists of roughly 70,000 clones, 80% to 85% of them appearing once. The material was CD4+ or CD8+ T cells sorted from blood, obtained in a trial of the OX40 agonist ivuxolimab. The V gene is TRBV7-2, the J gene TRBJ1-2, with D perhaps TRBD1 (6 bases). The source is an adult with an advanced solid tumor such as melanoma, head and neck, liver or kidney cancer. CDR3 region: CASSPHQGSNYGYTF. In nucleotides, the CDR3 is TGTGCCAGCAGCCCCCATCAGGGGTCTAACTATGGCTACACCTTC.